This T cell receptor (beta chain) was recorded in a study of OX40 agonist ivuxolimab in advanced cancers. The assay was immunoSEQ multiplex PCR, and TCRdb's table has in-frame clones only and misses some. The repertoire has 35,000 to 45,000 clones, roughly nine tenths of them found once; the top ten carry about 30%. CDR1 and CDR2 from the germline V gene are MDHEN and SYDVKM. The CDR3 spans 15 residues. V lost 2 bases, J lost 4 bases, and 3 bases stayed unmatched. The clonotype was recovered from an adult with an advanced solid tumor such as melanoma, head and neck, liver or kidney cancer. The chain recombines TRBV28 with TRBJ2-7; 12 nucleotides match TRBD2. The sample was CD4+ or CD8+ T cells sorted from blood, taken in a trial of the OX40 agonist ivuxolimab. The CDR3, as DNA: TGTGCCAGCAGTTTAATGCTAGCGGGAGGGTACGAGCAGTACTTC. Its protein product is CASSLMLAGGYEQYF.